This T cell receptor (beta chain) derives from a study of T cells after yellow fever vaccination. This clonotype appeared many times. Its antigen remains unidentified. TCRdb re-called the 5' RACE reads with MiXCR, one entry per CDR3 protein. The sample carries approximately 160,000 distinct CDR3 sequences, roughly 6.2% recorded once. Notes on the study in general: Weaker, the secondary response peaked sooner, at day 5 versus 15.

With 5 bases clipped from V and 4 bases from J, the junction kept 2 bases outside the gene matches. This CDR3 contains 15 residues. The germline V gene encodes CDR1 SGHTA and CDR2 FQGTGA. This receptor was taken from a man between 18 and 35 years old who received the YFV17D yellow fever vaccine. The V gene is TRBV7-3, the J gene TRBJ2-3; 14 nucleotides match TRBD2. Sequenced material: CD4+ T cells sorted from PBMCs, taken on the day of the first yellow fever vaccination. CDR3: CASSPGLAGADTQYF. For the CDR3, the DNA is TGTGCCAGCAGCCCGGGACTAGCGGGGGCAGATACGCAGTATTTT.